The TCR beta chain described here comes from a study of T cell responses to AZD1222 COVID-19 vaccine. CDR3 size: 14 residues. Germline-derived CDR1 and CDR2 are MDHEN and SYDVKM. Trimming shortened V by 6 bases and J by 1 base, and 10 bases separated the two germline ends. Study-level results: Most donors were white British, females outnumbered males, and clonal diversity was possibly underestimated. Targets within unmutated variant regions were reportedly found for nearly half of spike-specific TCRs.

With regard to this clone: Its cognate antigen is unknown.

Profiling relied on immunoSEQ multiplex PCR, and the TCRdb table lists in-frame clones only, not all of them. The sample lists roughly 180,000 clones; 75% to 90% were seen once. The V call is TRBV28, the J call TRBJ2-1; D gene uncertain. The origin of this receptor is an adult in good health. This sample comprised peripheral blood, obtained on day 0 of MenACWY control vaccination. The CDR3: CASSLLRSYNEQFF. In DNA form, the CDR3 reads TGTGCCAGCAGCCTCTTGAGGTCCTACAATGAGCAGTTCTTC.